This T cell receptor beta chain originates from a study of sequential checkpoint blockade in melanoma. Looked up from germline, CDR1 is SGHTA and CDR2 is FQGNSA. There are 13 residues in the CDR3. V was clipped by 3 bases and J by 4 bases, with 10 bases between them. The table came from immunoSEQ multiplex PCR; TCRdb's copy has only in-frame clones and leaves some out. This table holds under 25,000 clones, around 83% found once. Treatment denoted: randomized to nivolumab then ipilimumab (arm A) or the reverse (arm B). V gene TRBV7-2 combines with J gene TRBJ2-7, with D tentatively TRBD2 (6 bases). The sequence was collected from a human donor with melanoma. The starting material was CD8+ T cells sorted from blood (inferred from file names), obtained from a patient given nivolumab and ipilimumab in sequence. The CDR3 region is CASSLGGKYEQYF. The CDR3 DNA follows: TGTGCCAGCAGCTTGGGAGGTAAATACGAGCAGTACTTC.